The clone carrying this T cell receptor (beta chain) was counted ten times or more. The V gene lost 0 bases and the J gene lost 6 bases, with 10 bases spanning the gap. Germline CDR1 and CDR2: SGHRS and YFSETQ. This CDR3 is 14 amino acids long. Unique molecular identifiers were incorporated into the prepared TCRbeta library. From the PCR reads, TCRdb called clonotypes with MiXCR, one entry per CDR3 protein. The table shows over 200,000 distinct CDR3 sequences, with under 9.5% occurring only once. This record comes from a study of T-cell reconstitution after alpha-beta-depleted transplantation in children.

The chain couples TRBV5-1 to TRBJ2-1; unclear D gene. The sequence came from a human donor who donated a stem cell graft to a child with acute lymphoblastic leukemia. Sequenced material: PBMCs from the stem cell graft donor, taken from the stem cell graft. CDR3 loop: CASSLGLNANEQFF. CDR3 in DNA: TGCGCCAGCAGCTTGGGGTTGAACGCCAATGAGCAGTTCTTC.